The subject of this entry is one T cell receptor (beta chain). Its antigen is unknown. No quality values exist for individual bases; no much larger clone is one base distant. TCRbeta CDR3 regions were amplified from genomic DNA by means of the immunoSEQ Assay, a bias-controlled multiplex PCR. Under the source paper's analysis protocol: The number of nucleated cells in each sample was estimated by amplification of reference gene primers within the assay. Sequence reads were collapsed and filtered to measure the absolute abundance of every unique TCRbeta CDR3 rearrangement. Productive Simpson clonality was computed per sample as the square root of Simpson's diversity index over productive rearrangements. In TCRdb, the immuneACCESS table is reduced to in-frame sequences with V and J assigned. These tables do not hold every clone; where another copy was compared, an unresolved V gene accounts for under half, and the others remain unexplained. The V and J calls and clone size come from that table; D and trimming were worked out from the DNA. This sample holds roughly 150,000 clones; around 84% were observed only once. Jointly, the top ten make up over 2% of the sample.

One collaborating source in Seattle enrolled patients during active infection and followed them longitudinally through the course of disease. The collaborating institutions used their own protocols to collect whole blood in K2EDTA tubes. For TCRbeta analysis, collaborators shipped samples as frozen whole blood, isolated PBMCs, or DNA extracted from either of those sample types. The data belong to a study of blood T cell repertoires in COVID-19 (dated by TCRdb to about 2020). Context from the whole study: Collaborator samples came from the United States, Italy and Spain and covered acute and convalescent phases of COVID-19. Deeply sampled blood TCRbeta repertoires from subjects exposed to, actively infected with, or recovered from COVID-19 were included in the dataset. Sample metadata almost always included a de-identified subject ID, COVID-19 status, age in years and sex. Where available, HLA class I and class II types were obtained from metadata supplied by the sample provider rather than from assay-based typing. The repertoires were made available in a free public database intended to serve as a resource for research on the immune response to SARS-CoV-2. The samples were drawn from two sources: the first 160 participants of the ongoing ImmuneRACE study, and fewer than 1,500 subjects contributed by 6 global collaborators. The material from the prospective study consisted of cDNA or gDNA derived from T cells, B-cell-depleted T cells, or PBMCs.

Here is what the overall study found, with its caveats: Clinical and demographic metadata were provided uncurated, with the amount varying by source and participant.

Based on the germline V gene (reference sequence), the CDR1 and CDR2 sequences are LGHDT and YNNKEL. Including the terminal cysteine and phenylalanine, the CDR3 comprises 10 residues. CDR3 DNA only is kept here, 30 bases in frame from base 1. Sequences were obtained from peripheral blood. The chain is encoded by TRBV3-1 (or the pseudogene TRBV3-2) joined to TRBJ2-7; the D gene is possibly TRBD1, with 6 bases matching. The receptor's source is a woman aged 80 or older with COVID-19, enrolled during active disease. Read as DNA, the sequence is TGTGAGGCAGGGGCGGTCGAGCAGTACTTC. It specifies CEAGAVEQYF.